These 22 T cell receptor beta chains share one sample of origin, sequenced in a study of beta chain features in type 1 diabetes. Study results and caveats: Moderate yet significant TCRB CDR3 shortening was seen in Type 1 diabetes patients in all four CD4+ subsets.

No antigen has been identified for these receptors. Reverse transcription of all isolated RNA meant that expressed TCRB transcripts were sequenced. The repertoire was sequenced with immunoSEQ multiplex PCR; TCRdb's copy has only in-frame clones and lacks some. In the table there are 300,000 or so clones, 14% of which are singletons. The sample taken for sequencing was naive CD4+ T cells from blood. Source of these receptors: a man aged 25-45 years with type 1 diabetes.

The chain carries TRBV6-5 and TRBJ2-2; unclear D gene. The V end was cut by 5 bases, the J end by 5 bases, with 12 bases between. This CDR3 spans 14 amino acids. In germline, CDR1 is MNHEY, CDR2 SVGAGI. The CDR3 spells CASSNPSGTGELFF. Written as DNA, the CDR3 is TGTGCCAGCAGTAATCCGTCGGGTACCGGGGAGCTGTTTTTT.

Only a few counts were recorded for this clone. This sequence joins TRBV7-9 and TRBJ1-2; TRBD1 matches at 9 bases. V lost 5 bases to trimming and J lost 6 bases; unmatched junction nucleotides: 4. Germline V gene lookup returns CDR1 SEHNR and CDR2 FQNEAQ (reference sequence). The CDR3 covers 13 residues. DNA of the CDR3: TGTGCCAGCAGCATCGGGACAGGGAATGGCTACACCTTC. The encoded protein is CASSIGTGNGYTF. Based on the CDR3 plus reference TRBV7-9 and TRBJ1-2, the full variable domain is DTGVSQNPRHKITKRGQNVTFRCDPISEHNRLYWYRQTLGQGPEFLTYFQNEAQLEKSRLLSDRFSAERPKGSFSTLEIQRTEQGDSAMYLCASSIGTGNGYTFGSGTRLTVV.

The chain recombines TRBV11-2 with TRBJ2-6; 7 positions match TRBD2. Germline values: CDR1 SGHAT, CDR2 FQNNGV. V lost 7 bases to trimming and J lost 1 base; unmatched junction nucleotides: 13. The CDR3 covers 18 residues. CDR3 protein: CASTFNFGGGSGANVLTF. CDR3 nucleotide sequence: TGTGCCAGCACCTTTAACTTTGGGGGGGGGTCTGGGGCCAACGTCCTGACTTTC.

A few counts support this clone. CDR3 DNA: TGTGCCAGCAGTTGGACTAGCGCCTACGAGCAGTACTTC. Amino acids: CASSWTSAYEQYF. The chain recombines TRBV28 with TRBJ2-7, with TRBD2 matching over 9 bases. This CDR3 has 13 residues. CDR1 MDHEN and CDR2 SYDVKM come from the germline V gene. V shed 4 bases, J shed 2 bases, and the junction held 0 bases outside the gene matches.

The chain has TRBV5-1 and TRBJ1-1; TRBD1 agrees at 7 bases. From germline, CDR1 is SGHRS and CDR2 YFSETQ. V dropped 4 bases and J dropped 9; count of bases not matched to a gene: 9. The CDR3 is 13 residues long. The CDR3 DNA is TGCGCCAGCAGCCTAGAGACAGGGTTGAAAGCTTTCTTT. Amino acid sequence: CASSLETGLKAFF.

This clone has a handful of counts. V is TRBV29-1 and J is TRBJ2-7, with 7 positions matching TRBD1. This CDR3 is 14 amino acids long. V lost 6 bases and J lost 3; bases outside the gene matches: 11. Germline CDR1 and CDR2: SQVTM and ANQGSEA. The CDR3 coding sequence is TGCAGCGTCGAGACAGGGACGCCGGGCTACGAGCAGTACTTC. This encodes CSVETGTPGYEQYF.

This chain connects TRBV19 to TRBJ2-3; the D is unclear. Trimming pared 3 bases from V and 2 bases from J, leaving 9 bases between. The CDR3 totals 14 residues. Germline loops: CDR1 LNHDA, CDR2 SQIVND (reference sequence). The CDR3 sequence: CASSMVRLTDTQYF. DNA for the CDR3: TGTGCCAGTAGTATGGTGAGACTCACAGATACGCAGTATTTT.

As DNA, the CDR3 is TGTGCCAGCGCACTAGCTGGCTACGAGCAGTACTTC. Translation: CASALAGYEQYF. This chain links TRBV28 with TRBJ2-7; D possibly corresponds to TRBD2 (6 bases). The CDR3 covers 12 residues. V lost 8 bases to trimming and J lost 3 bases, with 11 bases between them. Germline CDR1 reads MDHEN; CDR2 reads SYDVKM.

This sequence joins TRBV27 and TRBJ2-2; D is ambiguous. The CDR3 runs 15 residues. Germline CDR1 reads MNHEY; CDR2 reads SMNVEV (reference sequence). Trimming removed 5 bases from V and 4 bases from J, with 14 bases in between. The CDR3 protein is CASSPLRGSTGELFF. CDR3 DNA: TGTGCCAGCAGTCCCCTTCGCGGAAGCACCGGGGAGCTGTTTTTT.

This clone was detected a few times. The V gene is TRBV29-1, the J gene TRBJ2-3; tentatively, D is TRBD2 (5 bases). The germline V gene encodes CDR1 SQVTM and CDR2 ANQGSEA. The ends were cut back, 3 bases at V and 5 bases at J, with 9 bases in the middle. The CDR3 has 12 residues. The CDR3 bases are TGCAGCGTTGAGGGGAGTCTAGATACGCAGTATTTT. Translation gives CSVEGSLDTQYF.

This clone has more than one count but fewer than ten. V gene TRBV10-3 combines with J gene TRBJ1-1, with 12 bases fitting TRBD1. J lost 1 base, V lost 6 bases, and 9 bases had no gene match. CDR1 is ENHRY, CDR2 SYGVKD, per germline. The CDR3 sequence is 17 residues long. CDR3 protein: CAISTPGQGARNTEAFF. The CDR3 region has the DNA TGTGCCATCAGCACACCGGGACAGGGGGCCAGGAACACTGAAGCTTTCTTT.

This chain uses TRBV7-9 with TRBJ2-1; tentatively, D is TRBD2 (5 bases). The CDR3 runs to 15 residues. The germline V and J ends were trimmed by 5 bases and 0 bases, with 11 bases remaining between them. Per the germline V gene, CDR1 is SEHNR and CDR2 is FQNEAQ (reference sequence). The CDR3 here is CASSNDGDSYNEQFF. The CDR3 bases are TGTGCCAGCAGCAATGACGGGGACTCCTACAATGAGCAGTTCTTC.

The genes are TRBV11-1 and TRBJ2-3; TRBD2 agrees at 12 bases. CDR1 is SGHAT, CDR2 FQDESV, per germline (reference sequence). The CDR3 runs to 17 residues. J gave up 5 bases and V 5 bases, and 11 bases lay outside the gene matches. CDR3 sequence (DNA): TGTGCCAGCAGCGAACTATGGACTAGCGGGACAAAAGATACGCAGTATTTT. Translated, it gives CASSELWTSGTKDTQYF. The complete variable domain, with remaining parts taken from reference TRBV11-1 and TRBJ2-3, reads EAEVAQSPRYKITEKSQAVAFWCDPISGHATLYWYRQILGQGPELLVQFQDESVVDDSQLPKDRFSAERLKGVDSTLKIQPAELGDSAMYLCASSELWTSGTKDTQYFGPGTRLTVL.

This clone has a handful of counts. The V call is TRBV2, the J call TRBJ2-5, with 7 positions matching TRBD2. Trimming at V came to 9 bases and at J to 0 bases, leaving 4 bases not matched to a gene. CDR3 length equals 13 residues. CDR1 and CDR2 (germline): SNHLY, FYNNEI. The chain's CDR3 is CASRRGDQETQYF. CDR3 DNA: TGTGCCAGTCGACGGGGGGACCAAGAGACCCAGTACTTC.

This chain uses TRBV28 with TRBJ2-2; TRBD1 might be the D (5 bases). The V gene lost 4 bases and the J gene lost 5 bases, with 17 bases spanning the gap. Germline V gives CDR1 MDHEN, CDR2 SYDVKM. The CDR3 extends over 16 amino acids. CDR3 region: CASSSDSPIRTGELFF. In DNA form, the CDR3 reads TGTGCCAGCAGTTCCGACAGTCCCATTAGGACCGGGGAGCTGTTTTTT. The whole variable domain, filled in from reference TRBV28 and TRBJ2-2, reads DVKVTQSSRYLVKRTGEKVFLECVQDMDHENMFWYRQDPGLGLRLIYFSYDVKMKEKGDIPEGYSVSREKKERFSLILESASTNQTSMYLCASSSDSPIRTGELFFGEGSRLTVL.

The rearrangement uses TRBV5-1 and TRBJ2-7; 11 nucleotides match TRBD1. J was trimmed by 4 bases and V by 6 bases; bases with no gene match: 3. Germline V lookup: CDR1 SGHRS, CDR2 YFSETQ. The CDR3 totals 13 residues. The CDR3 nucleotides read TGCGCCAGCAAGGGACAGGGGGATTACGAGCAGTACTTC. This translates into CASKGQGDYEQYF.

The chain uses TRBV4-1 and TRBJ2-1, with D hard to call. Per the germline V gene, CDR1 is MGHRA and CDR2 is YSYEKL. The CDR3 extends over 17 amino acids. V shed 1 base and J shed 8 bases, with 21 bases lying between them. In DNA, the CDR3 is TGCGCCAGCAGCCAAGCGATCGCGAGGTTTAACATGGATGAGCAGTTCTTC. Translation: CASSQAIARFNMDEQFF.

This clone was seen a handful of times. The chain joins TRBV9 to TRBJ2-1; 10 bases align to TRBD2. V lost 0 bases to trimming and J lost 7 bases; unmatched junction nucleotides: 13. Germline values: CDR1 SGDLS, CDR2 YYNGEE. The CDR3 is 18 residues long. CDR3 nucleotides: TGTGCCAGCAGCGTAGGAAGGACTAGCGGCCTTATAGGGAATGAGCAGTTCTTC. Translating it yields CASSVGRTSGLIGNEQFF.

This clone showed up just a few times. CDR3 DNA: TGTGCCAGTAGTGCCAGGGTATGGGGCTACACCTTC. Translated: CASSARVWGYTF. The rearrangement joins TRBV19 to TRBJ1-2, with D possibly being TRBD1 (5 bases). V lost 5 bases and J lost 8, with 12 bases in between. The CDR3 is made up of 12 amino acids. Germline V lookup: CDR1 LNHDA, CDR2 SQIVND (reference sequence).

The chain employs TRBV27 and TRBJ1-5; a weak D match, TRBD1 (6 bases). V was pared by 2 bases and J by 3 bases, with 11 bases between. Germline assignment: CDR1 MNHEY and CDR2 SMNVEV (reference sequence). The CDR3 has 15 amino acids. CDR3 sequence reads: CASSLGGRDNQPQHF. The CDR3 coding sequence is TGTGCCAGCAGTTTAGGGGGCAGAGACAATCAGCCCCAGCATTTT.

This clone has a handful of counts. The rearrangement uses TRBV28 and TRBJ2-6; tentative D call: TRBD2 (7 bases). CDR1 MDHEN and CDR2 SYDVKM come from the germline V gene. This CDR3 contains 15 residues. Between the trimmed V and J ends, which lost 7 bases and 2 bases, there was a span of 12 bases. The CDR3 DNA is TGTGCCAGCACCTGGGAGGGGGCTGGGGCCAACGTCCTGACTTTC. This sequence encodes CASTWEGAGANVLTF.

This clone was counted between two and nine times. The CDR3 region is CASSALPGQGSNEQFF. In DNA, the CDR3 is TGTGCCAGTAGTGCCCTGCCGGGACAGGGTAGCAATGAGCAGTTCTTC. V and J are TRBV19 and TRBJ2-1, with 9 bases fitting TRBD1. This CDR3 is built from 16 residues. Per germline, CDR1 LNHDA and CDR2 SQIVND (reference sequence). J gave up 6 bases and V 5 bases, and 11 bases lay outside the gene matches.